This TCR beta chain was captured by sequencing in a study of blood T cells in healthy people across ages. The length of the CDR3 is 13 residues. Germline V gene data show CDR1 as DFQATT and CDR2 as SNEGSKA (reference sequence). With 5 bases removed from V and 5 bases from J, the gap between germline ends came to 15 bases. It was with a sample-barcoded 5' primer and a J-beta primer mix that a second PCR of about 6 to 12 cycles was run. Each CDR3 protein gets one entry after TCRdb re-called the 5' RACE reads with MiXCR. The data show hundreds of thousands of distinct CDR3 sequences, roughly 48% seen once.

V is TRBV20-1 and J is TRBJ1-2, with D maybe TRBD1 (5 bases). The sequenced sample consisted of blood. This TCR was sampled from a man older than 75 in good health. The CDR3 loop reads CSAPPEGRYGYTF. In nucleotides, the CDR3 is TGCAGTGCTCCCCCCGAGGGGAGGTATGGCTACACCTTC.